These 3 T cell receptor beta chains were sequenced from one sample in a study of T cells in Graves' hyperthyroidism and ophthalmopathy. Using RNA transcripts as the source, TCR beta CDR3 regions were amplified. Initially, a first-round RT-PCR of the TCR CDR3 employed the HTBI primer set. MiXCR was run by TCRdb on the multiplex PCR reads, yielding one entry per CDR3 protein. The table has a few hundred thousand distinct CDR3 sequences, 13% seen once; the top ten hold 9.2%. Sequences were obtained from blood. These receptors all stem from a woman aged 18-35 years with Graves' hyperthyroidism.

The chain joins TRBV7-9 to TRBJ2-5, with 8 positions matching TRBD1. The ends lost 3 bases at V and 5 bases at J; junction bases unmatched: 8. This CDR3 region has 15 residues. In germline, CDR1 is SEHNR, CDR2 FQNEAQ (reference sequence). DNA for the CDR3: TGTGCCAGCAGCTTCTCTGGACAGGGCTCGGAGACCCAGTACTTC. The encoded protein is CASSFSGQGSETQYF.

The chain combines TRBV6-2 or TRBV6-3 with TRBJ1-1, with D unresolved. V was pared by 7 bases and J by 6 bases, with 12 bases between. This CDR3 is built from 12 residues. CDR1 is MNHEY, CDR2 SVGEGT, per germline. The CDR3 DNA sequence: TGTGCCAGCACCCACTCCCCCCCTGAAGCTTTCTTT. Translated: CASTHSPPEAFF.

The chain uses TRBV5-1 and TRBJ2-3, with 8 bases identical to TRBD1. The CDR3 has 16 amino acids. Germline loops: CDR1 SGHRS, CDR2 YFSETQ. Trimming at V came to 3 bases and at J to 2 bases, leaving 8 bases not matched to a gene. CDR3 loop: CASSSPGQVNTDTQYF. The CDR3 DNA reads as TGCGCCAGCAGCTCGCCGGGACAGGTCAACACAGATACGCAGTATTTT.